Here is one T cell receptor beta chain with its context. Seattle participants joined during active infection and were tracked over time. Original analysis: Cell counts per sample came from amplifying reference gene primers. Only in-frame clones appear in the TCRdb table, and some are missing; sequencing was by immunoSEQ multiplex PCR. The V and J calls and the clone size are those of that table, but D and trimming were determined from the DNA. The sample holds more than 350,000 clones, around 92% seen once. The source of the sample is a study of blood T cell repertoires in COVID-19. Study-level background: Sites in the United States, Italy and Spain provided acute and convalescent COVID-19 samples. PBMCs, B-cell-depleted T cells, or T cells were the source of the cDNA or gDNA that made up the material.

V was shortened by 1 base and J by 6 bases, with 10 bases between the two germline ends. The CDR3 spans 13 residues. CDR1 is SEHNR and CDR2 is FQNEAQ in the germline V gene (reference sequence). Sequencing was carried out using peripheral blood. The TCR originated in a young woman with COVID-19, enrolled during active disease. The chain links TRBV7-9 to TRBJ2-7, with D perhaps TRBD1 (5 bases). The CDR3, as DNA: TGTGCCAGCAGCTTAGGTAGGCAGGGCGAGCAGTACGTC. Translated, it gives CASSLGRQGEQYV.